This is a list of T cell receptor beta chains from one sample in a study of blood T cell repertoires in COVID-19. The table came from immunoSEQ multiplex PCR; TCRdb's copy has only in-frame clones and leaves some out. The sample records roughly 250,000 clones, around nine tenths being singletons. The sequenced sample consisted of peripheral blood. These receptors originate from a woman aged 40 to 50 who had recovered from COVID-19. CDR3s include the opening cysteine and the closing phenylalanine or tryptophan. A D gene is named only where the DNA matches it firmly. Size tells how often a clone was seen (once, few, many) or the class of an expanded clone, and some rows leave it out.

TGTGCCAGCACCCCAACCTACGAGCAGTACTTC CASTPTYEQYF TRBV2 - TRBJ2-7 -
TGTGCCAGCAGCCATCGACAGGCCACCACAGATACGCAGTATTTT CASSHRQATTDTQYF TRBV11-1 - TRBJ2-3 -
TGTGCCAGCAGCTATCCCTCCGGGACAGGGAATTCACCCCTCCACTTT CASSYPSGTGNSPLHF TRBV7-9 - TRBJ1-6 TRBD1
TGTGCCAGCAGTTACGGTGGGACAGGGTTTGAGACCCAGTACTTC CASSYGGTGFETQYF TRBV6-6 - TRBJ2-5 TRBD1
TGTGCCAGCAGCTTACAGGGGGATCAGCCCCAGCATTTT CASSLQGDQPQHF TRBV7-9 - TRBJ1-5 TRBD1
TGTGCCAGCAGTCCAACAGGGAGCTCCTACAATGAGCAGTTCTTC CASSPTGSSYNEQFF TRBV27 - TRBJ2-1 -
TGTGCCAGTAGTATCGGGGAGGGTTACTACGAGCAGTACTTC CASSIGEGYYEQYF TRBV19 - TRBJ2-7 TRBD2
TGTGCCAGCAGTTACTCAGATATTTTCACAGGTCAGAACTTC CASSYSDIFTGQNF TRBV6-2/TRBV6-3 - TRBJ2-7 -
TGTGCCAGCAGCCCCCCCCCTCAGTTCGAGCAGTACTTC CASSPPPQFEQYF TRBV6-2/TRBV6-3 few TRBJ2-7 -
TGTGCCAGTAGTATTTCAGTTTGGCAGGGAGGTTCACCCCTCCACTTT CASSISVWQGGSPLHF TRBV19 once TRBJ1-6 -
TGTGCCAGTAGTATAGCCCCAAACAGGGGCCGGGGCAATCAGCCCCAGCATTTT CASSIAPNRGRGNQPQHF TRBV19 - TRBJ1-5 TRBD1
TGTGCCACCAGTGAAAACAGGGAGCAGCCCCAGCATTTT CATSENREQPQHF TRBV24-1 few TRBJ1-5 -
TGTGCCAGCAAACAGGGGAGGATGCATAGCACAGATACGCAGTATTTT CASKQGRMHSTDTQYF TRBV27 - TRBJ2-3 -
TGTGCCAGCAGCAAAGAAACTAGCGGGAGGGCGGACACCGGGGAGCTGTTTTTT CASSKETSGRADTGELFF TRBV21-1 - TRBJ2-2 -
TGTGCCACCAGTGAATGGGGGGGTTCGCCCAAAGAGACCCAGTACTTC CATSEWGGSPKETQYF TRBV24-1 - TRBJ2-5 TRBD2
TGTGCCAGCAGCTTAGCCGCTTGGGACAGGGGCTGGGAGACCCAGTACTTC CASSLAAWDRGWETQYF TRBV13 - TRBJ2-5 TRBD1
TGTGCCTGGAATCAGGGGGCTGGTGAAAAACTGTTTTTT CAWNQGAGEKLFF TRBV30 once TRBJ1-4 TRBD1
TGTGCCAGCGGCGGTGTAGCGGGAGGGGGTGAGCAGTTCTTC CASGGVAGGGEQFF TRBV7-8 - TRBJ2-1 TRBD2
TGTGCCAGTAGACGGAGGGGCGACGATGGCGAGCAGTACTTC CASRRRGDDGEQYF TRBV19 once TRBJ2-7 -
TGTGCCAGCAGCTTCTTAACAGACAATACGCAGTATTTT CASSFLTDNTQYF TRBV7-2 - TRBJ2-3 -
TGTGCCAGCAGCCAAGGCGGGAAAAGGGACGAGCAGTACTTC CASSQGGKRDEQYF TRBV9 - TRBJ2-7 -
TGTGCCAGCTCACCATCGGCGGGTTTAATCGGCGAGCAGTACTTC CASSPSAGLIGEQYF TRBV18 - TRBJ2-7 -
TGTGCCAGCAGCCCCAGCCGGACTAGCGGGAGGCCAGATACGCAGTATTTT CASSPSRTSGRPDTQYF TRBV5-4 - TRBJ2-3 TRBD2
TGTGCCAGTAGCTTAGATTATGGGGCCAACGTCCTGACTTTC CASSLDYGANVLTF TRBV19 - TRBJ2-6 -
TGTGCCAGCAGTCGCTTTGCCGGGACAGGATTCAACTATGGCTACACCTTC CASSRFAGTGFNYGYTF TRBV6-2/TRBV6-3 - TRBJ1-2 TRBD1
TGCGCCAGCAGCTTGGACGGGACAGGGAATTTCGATGAGCAGTTCTTC CASSLDGTGNFDEQFF TRBV5-1 - TRBJ2-1 TRBD1
TGTGCTAGCAGCCAACAGGGAGGGGAGACCCAGTACTTC CASSQQGGETQYF TRBV7-7 - TRBJ2-5 -
TGCGCCAGCAGCCAATACAACCGGGGACAGGGAATATTCGATGAGCAGTTCTTC CASSQYNRGQGIFDEQFF TRBV4-1 - TRBJ2-1 TRBD1
TGTGCCAGCTCACCGGACAGGGATAGGCCTACGGAGCAGTACTTC CASSPDRDRPTEQYF TRBV18 - TRBJ2-7 TRBD1
TGTGCCAGCAGCTGGGGACAGACGAGCTCCTACGAGCAGTACTTC CASSWGQTSSYEQYF TRBV7-8 once TRBJ2-7 TRBD1
TGTGCCAGCAGCCTAACTTGGGCAGGGTTGAATGAGCAGTTCTTC CASSLTWAGLNEQFF TRBV9 - TRBJ2-1 -
TGCAGTGCTAGTGGGGGACAGGGCTGGCAATATGGCTACACCTTC CSASGGQGWQYGYTF TRBV20-1 - TRBJ1-2 TRBD1
TGCGCCAGCAGCCAAGATAGGCGGGCCCGGTACAATGAGCAGTTCTTC CASSQDRRARYNEQFF TRBV4-3 - TRBJ2-1 -
TGTGCCAGCAGTACCCGGGACAGGGGCCACGAGCAGTACTTC CASSTRDRGHEQYF TRBV7-2 - TRBJ2-7 TRBD1
TGTGCCAGCAGCCCCCAATCCTATGGCTACACCTTC CASSPQSYGYTF TRBV7-8 - TRBJ1-2 -